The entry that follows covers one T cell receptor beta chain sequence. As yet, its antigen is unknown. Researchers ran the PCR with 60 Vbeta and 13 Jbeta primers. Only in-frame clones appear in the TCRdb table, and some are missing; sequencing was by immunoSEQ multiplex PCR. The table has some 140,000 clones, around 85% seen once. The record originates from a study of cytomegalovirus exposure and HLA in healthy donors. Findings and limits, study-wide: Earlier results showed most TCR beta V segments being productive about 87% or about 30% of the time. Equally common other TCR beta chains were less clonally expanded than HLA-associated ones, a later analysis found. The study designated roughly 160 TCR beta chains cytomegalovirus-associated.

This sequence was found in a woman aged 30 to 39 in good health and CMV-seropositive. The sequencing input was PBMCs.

This CDR3 reads CASSEQVGTEAFF. CDR3 bases: TGTGCCAGCAGCGAACAGGTGGGCACTGAAGCTTTCTTT. The chain is built from TRBV7-3 and TRBJ1-1; a weak D match, TRBD1 (5 bases). Trimming cost V 5 bases and J 4 bases, with 11 bases left between them. The CDR3 is made up of 13 amino acids. The germline V gene has CDR1 SGHTA and CDR2 FQGTGA. The full variable domain, completed using reference TRBV7-3 and TRBJ1-1, is GAGVSQTPSNKVTEKGKYVELRCDPISGHTALYWYRQSLGQGPEFLIYFQGTGAADDSGLPNDRFFAVRPEGSVSTLKIQRTERGDSAVYLCASSEQVGTEAFFGQGTRLTVV.